A selection of T cell receptor beta chains follows, all from one sample in a study of blood T cell repertoires in COVID-19. Here immunoSEQ multiplex PCR was the method, and the copy in TCRdb shows in-frame clones only, minus some. The sample has about 170,000 clones; roughly 90% are singletons. Material for sequencing was peripheral blood. The receptors originated from a woman between 55 and 75 years old with COVID-19, enrolled during active disease. Both conserved end residues are part of each CDR3. A D gene is named only where the DNA matches it firmly. Clone size is shown for a subset of rows, as once, few, many or a class of expanded clone.

d_call: NA
clone_size: NA
v_call: TRBV5-1
j_call: TRBJ1-6
cdr3_aa: CASSLDGRYLPLHF
cdr3_nt: TGCGCCAGCAGCTTGGACGGGAGATATCTGCCCCTCCACTTT

d_call: TRBD1
clone_size: NA
v_call: TRBV7-3
j_call: TRBJ1-1
cdr3_aa: CASSLRGRDEAFF
cdr3_nt: TGTGCCAGCAGCTTGAGGGGGCGGGATGAAGCTTTCTTT

d_call: NA
clone_size: NA
v_call: TRBV10-3
j_call: TRBJ1-5
cdr3_aa: CAISEDYSNQPQHF
cdr3_nt: TGTGCCATCAGTGAGGACTATAGCAATCAGCCCCAGCATTTT

d_call: NA
clone_size: NA
v_call: TRBV30
j_call: TRBJ1-2
cdr3_aa: CAWSVVGEGYTF
cdr3_nt: TGTGCCTGGAGTGTAGTGGGCGAAGGCTACACCTTC

d_call: NA
clone_size: NA
v_call: TRBV27
j_call: TRBJ1-2
cdr3_aa: CSSGRPPGYTF
cdr3_nt: TGTTCCTCCGGGAGGCCTCCTGGCTACACCTTC

d_call: NA
clone_size: NA
v_call: TRBV5-1
j_call: TRBJ2-7
cdr3_aa: CASSLGQGKAEQYF
cdr3_nt: TGCGCCAGCAGCTTGGGGCAGGGGAAGGCCGAGCAGTACTTC

d_call: TRBD2
clone_size: NA
v_call: TRBV25-1
j_call: TRBJ2-1
cdr3_aa: CASSGGTSGRAYNEQFF
cdr3_nt: TGTGCCAGCAGTGGGGGGACTAGCGGGAGGGCCTACAATGAGCAGTTCTTC

d_call: NA
clone_size: NA
v_call: TRBV11-1
j_call: TRBJ2-7
cdr3_aa: CASSLGGGSYEQYF
cdr3_nt: TGTGCCAGCAGCTTAGGCGGCGGATCCTACGAGCAGTACTTC

d_call: NA
clone_size: NA
v_call: TRBV2
j_call: TRBJ2-2
cdr3_aa: CASSEAGGGTGELFF
cdr3_nt: TGTGCCAGCAGTGAAGCGGGAGGGGGCACCGGGGAGCTGTTTTTT

d_call: NA
clone_size: NA
v_call: TRBV7-8
j_call: TRBJ1-6
cdr3_aa: CASSRRMGASSYNSPLHF
cdr3_nt: TGTGCCAGCAGCCGCCGAATGGGGGCATCCTCCTATAATTCACCCCTCCACTTT

d_call: TRBD2
clone_size: NA
v_call: TRBV11-2
j_call: TRBJ2-2
cdr3_aa: CASSLEGGLAALTGELFF
cdr3_nt: TGTGCCAGCAGCTTAGAGGGAGGACTAGCGGCCCTCACCGGGGAGCTGTTTTTT

d_call: NA
clone_size: once
v_call: TRBV5-6
j_call: TRBJ1-2
cdr3_aa: CASSLERAYGYTF
cdr3_nt: TGTGCCAGCAGCTTGGAAAGAGCCTATGGCTACACCTTC

d_call: NA
clone_size: once
v_call: TRBV19
j_call: TRBJ1-1
cdr3_aa: CASSAGRLNTEAFF
cdr3_nt: TGTGCCAGTAGTGCGGGACGGCTGAACACTGAAGCTTTCTTT

d_call: TRBD1
clone_size: NA
v_call: TRBV19
j_call: TRBJ1-5
cdr3_aa: CASTDTRGTGNQPQHF
cdr3_nt: TGTGCCAGTACCGATACCAGGGGGACAGGGAATCAGCCCCAGCATTTT

d_call: NA
clone_size: once
v_call: TRBV18
j_call: TRBJ2-1
cdr3_aa: CASSPLVLSSYNEQFF
cdr3_nt: TGTGCCAGCTCACCCCTAGTCCTGAGCTCCTACAATGAGCAGTTCTTC

d_call: TRBD1
clone_size: once
v_call: TRBV6-5
j_call: TRBJ1-2
cdr3_aa: CASSYSGQRGGYTF
cdr3_nt: TGTGCCAGCAGTTACTCGGGACAGAGGGGTGGCTACACCTTC

d_call: NA
clone_size: NA
v_call: TRBV4-2
j_call: TRBJ1-1
cdr3_aa: CASSAVGTLGGAEAFF
cdr3_nt: TGTGCCAGCAGCGCCGTCGGTACTCTCGGGGGGGCTGAAGCTTTCTTT

d_call: NA
clone_size: NA
v_call: TRBV4-3
j_call: TRBJ2-1
cdr3_aa: CASSHLAGSYNEQFF
cdr3_nt: TGCGCCAGCAGCCATTTAGCCGGCTCCTACAATGAGCAGTTCTTC

d_call: TRBD1
clone_size: NA
v_call: TRBV5-1
j_call: TRBJ2-1
cdr3_aa: CASSLGQVSSYNEQFF
cdr3_nt: TGCGCCAGCAGCTTAGGACAGGTTAGCTCCTACAATGAGCAGTTCTTC

d_call: NA
clone_size: NA
v_call: TRBV19
j_call: TRBJ2-3
cdr3_aa: CASSISEADTQYF
cdr3_nt: TGTGCCAGTAGTATTTCCGAGGCAGATACGCAGTATTTT

d_call: TRBD2
clone_size: NA
v_call: TRBV7-3
j_call: TRBJ2-1
cdr3_aa: CASSPGLAAVNEQFF
cdr3_nt: TGTGCCAGCAGCCCGGGGCTAGCGGCTGTCAATGAGCAGTTCTTC

d_call: NA
clone_size: NA
v_call: TRBV7-9
j_call: TRBJ1-2
cdr3_aa: CASSLDGYGYTF
cdr3_nt: TGTGCCAGCAGCTTAGACGGCTATGGCTACACCTTC

d_call: NA
clone_size: NA
v_call: TRBV7-9
j_call: TRBJ1-1
cdr3_aa: CASLRSQGMNTEAFF
cdr3_nt: TGTGCCAGCCTACGGAGCCAGGGGATGAACACTGAAGCTTTCTTT

d_call: NA
clone_size: NA
v_call: TRBV28
j_call: TRBJ1-5
cdr3_aa: CASKRAGVQPQHF
cdr3_nt: TGTGCCAGCAAGAGAGCCGGGGTTCAGCCCCAGCATTTT

d_call: NA
clone_size: NA
v_call: TRBV7-2
j_call: TRBJ1-6
cdr3_aa: CASSLDSGSPLHF
cdr3_nt: TGTGCCAGCAGCTTAGATTCGGGTTCACCCCTCCACTTT

d_call: TRBD1
clone_size: NA
v_call: TRBV4-3
j_call: TRBJ2-2
cdr3_aa: CASSQEVAGQGSPGELFF
cdr3_nt: TGCGCCAGCAGCCAAGAAGTTGCAGGACAGGGGTCCCCCGGGGAGCTGTTTTTT

d_call: NA
clone_size: NA
v_call: TRBV7-2
j_call: TRBJ2-1
cdr3_aa: CASSPPDYSYNEQFF
cdr3_nt: TGTGCCAGCAGCCCCCCCGACTACTCCTACAATGAGCAGTTCTTC

d_call: NA
clone_size: once
v_call: TRBV18
j_call: TRBJ2-5
cdr3_aa: CASSPPNIEETQYF
cdr3_nt: TGTGCCAGCTCACCACCGAACATTGAAGAGACCCAGTACTTC

d_call: NA
clone_size: NA
v_call: TRBV29-1
j_call: TRBJ1-5
cdr3_aa: CSVGTNSNQPQHF
cdr3_nt: TGCAGCGTTGGGACAAATAGCAATCAGCCCCAGCATTTT

d_call: NA
clone_size: NA
v_call: TRBV5-1
j_call: TRBJ1-2
cdr3_aa: CASSLDLQGYGYTF
cdr3_nt: TGCGCCAGCAGCTTGGATTTACAGGGCTATGGCTACACCTTC

d_call: NA
clone_size: NA
v_call: TRBV2
j_call: TRBJ2-7
cdr3_aa: CASRLPGHLYEQYF
cdr3_nt: TGTGCCAGCAGGCTTCCGGGACACCTATACGAGCAGTACTTC

d_call: TRBD2
clone_size: NA
v_call: TRBV6-1
j_call: TRBJ2-7
cdr3_aa: CASSEGGGSSNEQYF
cdr3_nt: TGTGCCAGCAGTGAAGGGGGAGGGAGTTCGAACGAGCAGTACTTC

d_call: NA
clone_size: NA
v_call: TRBV29-1
j_call: TRBJ1-6
cdr3_aa: CSVLTGTKLGNSPLHF
cdr3_nt: TGCAGCGTTCTTACCGGGACAAAATTGGGGAATTCACCCCTCCACTTT

d_call: NA
clone_size: NA
v_call: TRBV14
j_call: TRBJ1-4
cdr3_aa: CASSRFTGFNEKLFF
cdr3_nt: TGTGCCAGCAGCCGCTTCACAGGGTTTAATGAAAAACTGTTTTTT

d_call: NA
clone_size: NA
v_call: TRBV19
j_call: TRBJ1-1
cdr3_aa: CASTSGALTEAFF
cdr3_nt: TGTGCCAGTACGTCAGGGGCGCTCACTGAAGCTTTCTTT

d_call: TRBD2
clone_size: NA
v_call: TRBV6-5
j_call: TRBJ2-1
cdr3_aa: CASRGTREFF
cdr3_nt: TGTGCCAGCAGGGGGACTAGAGAGTTCTTC

d_call: TRBD1
clone_size: NA
v_call: TRBV5-1
j_call: TRBJ2-7
cdr3_aa: CASSRGRDRSSYEQYF
cdr3_nt: TGCGCCAGCAGCCGGGGCCGGGACAGGAGCTCCTACGAGCAGTACTTC

d_call: TRBD2
clone_size: NA
v_call: TRBV5-1
j_call: TRBJ2-1
cdr3_aa: CASSSGAGGPGEQFF
cdr3_nt: TGCGCCAGCAGCTCAGGAGCGGGAGGGCCTGGTGAGCAGTTCTTC

d_call: TRBD1
clone_size: NA
v_call: TRBV24-1
j_call: TRBJ1-2
cdr3_aa: CATRERTGESIGYTF
cdr3_nt: TGTGCCACCAGAGAAAGGACAGGGGAGAGCATCGGCTACACCTTC

d_call: TRBD1
clone_size: NA
v_call: TRBV19
j_call: TRBJ1-2
cdr3_aa: CASDTGVDYGYTF
cdr3_nt: TGTGCCAGTGATACAGGGGTTGACTATGGCTACACCTTC

d_call: NA
clone_size: NA
v_call: TRBV11-2
j_call: TRBJ2-7
cdr3_aa: CASSLSHEQYF
cdr3_nt: TGTGCCAGCAGCTTAAGCCACGAGCAGTACTTC

d_call: TRBD2
clone_size: NA
v_call: TRBV27
j_call: TRBJ2-1
cdr3_aa: CASSLSDPASGGINNEQFF
cdr3_nt: TGTGCCAGCAGTTTATCCGACCCAGCGTCGGGAGGGATAAACAATGAGCAGTTCTTC

d_call: NA
clone_size: NA
v_call: TRBV28
j_call: TRBJ1-5
cdr3_aa: CASSPYSNQPQHF
cdr3_nt: TGTGCCAGCAGCCCGTATAGCAATCAGCCCCAGCATTTT

d_call: TRBD2
clone_size: NA
v_call: TRBV6-2/TRBV6-3
j_call: TRBJ2-3
cdr3_aa: CASSWGLADSTDTQYF
cdr3_nt: TGTGCCAGCAGTTGGGGACTAGCAGATAGCACAGATACGCAGTATTTT

d_call: NA
clone_size: NA
v_call: TRBV19
j_call: TRBJ1-4
cdr3_aa: CASSSRPMPGNEKLFF
cdr3_nt: TGTGCCAGTAGTTCCCGACCCATGCCGGGTAATGAAAAACTGTTTTTT

d_call: TRBD2
clone_size: NA
v_call: TRBV15
j_call: TRBJ2-7
cdr3_aa: CATSSLRLAETYEQYF
cdr3_nt: TGTGCCACCAGCAGCTTAAGACTAGCGGAAACCTACGAGCAGTACTTC

d_call: TRBD1
clone_size: NA
v_call: TRBV7-2
j_call: TRBJ1-2
cdr3_aa: CASSTTGSYGYTF
cdr3_nt: TGTGCCAGCAGCACGACAGGGTCCTATGGCTACACCTTC

d_call: NA
clone_size: NA
v_call: TRBV4-2
j_call: TRBJ1-1
cdr3_aa: CASSQESAGMNTEAFF
cdr3_nt: TGTGCCAGCAGCCAAGAATCGGCAGGGATGAACACTGAAGCTTTCTTT

d_call: TRBD1
clone_size: NA
v_call: TRBV19
j_call: TRBJ1-2
cdr3_aa: CASSIGTGGGGYTF
cdr3_nt: TGTGCCAGTAGTATAGGGACAGGGGGAGGTGGCTACACCTTC

d_call: NA
clone_size: NA
v_call: TRBV29-1
j_call: TRBJ1-2
cdr3_aa: CSVSVTSNYGYTF
cdr3_nt: TGCAGCGTGTCCGTCACGAGTAACTATGGCTACACCTTC

d_call: TRBD1
clone_size: NA
v_call: TRBV27
j_call: TRBJ2-2
cdr3_aa: CASSLRTGAAGELFF
cdr3_nt: TGTGCCAGCAGTTTACGGACAGGGGCGGCCGGGGAGCTGTTTTTT

d_call: NA
clone_size: NA
v_call: TRBV24-1
j_call: TRBJ2-5
cdr3_aa: CATSDLQGTSGETQYF
cdr3_nt: TGTGCCACCAGTGATTTGCAGGGGACCTCGGGAGAGACCCAGTACTTC

d_call: NA
clone_size: NA
v_call: TRBV2
j_call: TRBJ2-7
cdr3_aa: CASSAAIVLDKQYF
cdr3_nt: TGTGCCAGCTCGGCGGCGATCGTCCTAGATAAGCAGTACTTC

d_call: TRBD1
clone_size: NA
v_call: TRBV7-2
j_call: TRBJ1-3
cdr3_aa: CASSRTGTGGRTGNTIYF
cdr3_nt: TGTGCCAGCAGCCGGACCGGGACAGGGGGTCGTACTGGAAACACCATATATTTT

d_call: NA
clone_size: once
v_call: TRBV27
j_call: TRBJ2-1
cdr3_aa: CASSFQLPYNEQFF
cdr3_nt: TGTGCCAGCAGTTTCCAGTTACCCTACAATGAGCAGTTCTTC